This T cell receptor (beta chain) was captured in a study of tumor-infiltrating lymphocytes in primary liver carcinoma listed by TCRdb under 2017. Regarding the complete study: Of the five patients, three men and two women aged 30 to 69 years, four had hepatocellular carcinoma and one had combined HCC and intrahepatic cholangiocarcinoma. Tumors of the five patients were stage T1-T3 N0M0 with maximum diameters of about 4 to 10 cm. Technical replicate repertoires showed high reproducibility, with mean shared-clone rates around 0.91 and correlation coefficients above 0.98. The study combined TCRbeta repertoire sequencing, expression microarrays and whole-exome sequencing across five regions of each liver tumor, with adjacent normal tissue and blood. To link TCRbeta repertoire diversity to the local molecular phenotype, the approximately 26 tumor region samples were profiled with Agilent mRNA microarrays. A total of 35 specimens from 5 patients underwent TCRbeta repertoire sequencing, comprising approximately 25 tumor regions, 5 adjacent noncancerous liver tissues and 5 peripheral blood samples. Each sample produced about 3.5 to 7.5 million productive TCRbeta reads, and read depth showed no significant difference between tissue types. The investigation overall reported the following: Only the TCR beta chain was sequenced, which likely underestimates true repertoire diversity because unpaired alpha chains were not captured. Bulk unsorted samples precluded comparing CD4+ and CD8+ T cell repertoires. Pairs of tumor regions showed greater repertoire overlap (mean around 35%) than tumor-adjacent pairs (roughly 17%) or tumor-blood pairs (about 15%), which is consistent with antigen-driven expansion. Only about 7.5-25% of top clones were present in all five regions of a tumor, suggesting spatial heterogeneity of tumor-infiltrating T cells. Only a few patients were included in the study, and the authors note that the findings should be validated in a larger study. The top 250 clones accounted for a significantly greater share of the repertoire in tumors than in blood (p = 0.039).

Total RNA and DNA were co-extracted from about 20-30 mg of bulk tissue with the AllPrep DNA/RNA mini kit, without cell sorting. Between November 2015 and March 2016, 4 or 5 patients in China with histopathologically diagnosed primary liver carcinoma had surgical resection. At the time of sampling, the patients had chronic HBV infection and had not received any treatment. Each tumor was sampled at five spatially separated regions: the superior, inferior, left-lateral and right-lateral poles and the tumor centre. More than 75% viable tumor cells were found by histology in every tumor sample. Pieces of fresh tumor and adjacent tissue were cut in half, with one half kept in RNAlater at -80 degrees C and the other half sent for histology. A constant-region primer and ProtoScript II reverse transcriptase were used to reverse-transcribe TCRbeta-specific cDNA from approximately 500 ng total RNA. TCRbeta libraries were built with three nested multiplex PCR rounds, a slightly modified ARM-PCR procedure. Multiplex TRBV1-TRBV30 forward primers and a Cbeta reverse primer were used in the first two PCR rounds, each of which was run for roughly 9 cycles. Sample barcodes and Illumina adapters were added in a final 25-cycle PCR using Deep VentR polymerase. Before sequencing, amplicons of 200-500 bp were gel-purified using a QIAquick gel extraction kit. TCRbeta amplicons were sequenced on an Illumina HiSeq 2500 with 250-bp paired-end reads. In the paper's pipeline: To recover full CDR3 sequences, reads were quality-trimmed using Trimmomatic v0.33 and paired reads were then merged using FLASH v1.2.11. MiGEC v1.2.1b assigned V, D and J germline segments to the rearranged TCRbeta sequences. VDJtools v1.0.0 computed clonotype statistics and Shannon-Wiener diversity indices. To cut down on sampling bias, every analysis after diversity analysis relied on just the 250 most abundant clonotypes from each sample. TCRdb redid the processing of the public reads, applying fastp at Q25 and MiXCR, and retained in-frame beta chains. Every entry covers one CDR3 protein and lists the most common genes and DNA from its rows. What appears here as the V and J calls and clone size reflects TCRdb's work, not the paper's. Recorded for this sample are roughly 32,000 distinct CDR3 sequences; roughly 70% of them occurred a single time. The top ten clonotypes cover around a third of the sample.

As regards this clonotype: The target of this receptor is not known. Given the absence of the conserved phenylalanine or tryptophan at the CDR3 end, a read error is likely.

The CDR3 is 15 amino acids long, termini counted. Only the CDR3 region is kept as DNA, spanning 45 bases read in frame from base 1. CDR1 SGHNT and CDR2 YENEEA are derived from the germline V gene. Rearrangement joined TRBV11-3 to TRBJ2-1, with the D call tentatively TRBD1 or TRBD2, each fitting 5 bases. Sequencing was done on a sample of liver tumor tissue from sampling region 3. What this sample's cell subset or site label stands for: tumor region T3, left-lateral pole. The sequence was obtained from a woman in her 30s with primary liver carcinoma and hepatitis B virus infection. The nucleotides are TGTGCCAGCAGCTTCGGGGCCCGCTCCTGCAATGAGCAGTTCTCC. It encodes CASSFGARSCNEQFS.